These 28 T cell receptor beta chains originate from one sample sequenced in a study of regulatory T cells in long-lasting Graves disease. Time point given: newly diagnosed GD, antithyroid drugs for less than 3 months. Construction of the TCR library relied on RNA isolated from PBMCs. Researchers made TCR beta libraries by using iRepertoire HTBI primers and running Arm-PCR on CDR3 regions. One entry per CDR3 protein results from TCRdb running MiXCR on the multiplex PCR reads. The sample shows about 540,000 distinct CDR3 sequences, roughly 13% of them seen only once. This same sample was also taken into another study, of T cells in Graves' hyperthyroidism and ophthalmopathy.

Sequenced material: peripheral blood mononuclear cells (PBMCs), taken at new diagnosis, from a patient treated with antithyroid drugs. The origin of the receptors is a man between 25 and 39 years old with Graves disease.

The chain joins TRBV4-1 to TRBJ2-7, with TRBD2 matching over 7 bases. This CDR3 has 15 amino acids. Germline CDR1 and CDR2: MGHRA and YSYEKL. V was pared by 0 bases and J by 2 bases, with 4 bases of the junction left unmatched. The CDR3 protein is CASSQEPGGTYEQYF. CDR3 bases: TGCGCCAGCAGCCAAGAACCGGGAGGAACCTACGAGCAGTACTTC.

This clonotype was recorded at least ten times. The CDR3 reads CASSLWGGQETQYF. CDR3 DNA: TGTGCCAGCAGTTTATGGGGGGGCCAAGAGACCCAGTACTTC. V and J are TRBV12-3 or TRBV12-4 and TRBJ2-5; 7 positions match TRBD2. V lost 2 bases to trimming and J lost 1 base; unmatched junction nucleotides: 1. The CDR3 is 14 amino acids.

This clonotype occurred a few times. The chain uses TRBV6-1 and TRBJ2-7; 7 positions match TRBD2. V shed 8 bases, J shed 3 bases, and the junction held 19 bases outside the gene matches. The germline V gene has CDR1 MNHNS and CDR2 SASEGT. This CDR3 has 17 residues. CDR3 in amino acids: CASGNKNRDYVFYEQYF. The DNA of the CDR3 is TGTGCCAGCGGGAATAAAAACCGGGACTACGTGTTCTACGAGCAGTACTTC.

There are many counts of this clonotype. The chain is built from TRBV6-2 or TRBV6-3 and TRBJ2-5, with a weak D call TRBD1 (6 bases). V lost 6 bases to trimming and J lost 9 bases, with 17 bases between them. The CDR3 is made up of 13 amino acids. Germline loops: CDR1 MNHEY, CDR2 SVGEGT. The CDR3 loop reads CASRTGTSLAQYF. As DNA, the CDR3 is TGTGCCAGCAGAACCGGGACAAGCTTGGCCCAGTACTTC.

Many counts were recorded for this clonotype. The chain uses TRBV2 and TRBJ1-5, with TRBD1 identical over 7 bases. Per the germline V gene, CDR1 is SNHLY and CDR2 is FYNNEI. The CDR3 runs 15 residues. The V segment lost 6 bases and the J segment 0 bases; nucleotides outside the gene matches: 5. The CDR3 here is CASRDGTDSNQPQHF. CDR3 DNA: TGTGCCAGCAGAGATGGGACAGATAGCAATCAGCCCCAGCATTTT.

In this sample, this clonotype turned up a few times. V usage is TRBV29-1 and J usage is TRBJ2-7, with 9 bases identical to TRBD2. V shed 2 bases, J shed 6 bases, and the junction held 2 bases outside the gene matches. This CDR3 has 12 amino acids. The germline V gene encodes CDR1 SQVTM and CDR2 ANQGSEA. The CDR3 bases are TGCAGCGTTGAACTAGCGGGATCCGAGCAGTACTTC. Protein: CSVELAGSEQYF.

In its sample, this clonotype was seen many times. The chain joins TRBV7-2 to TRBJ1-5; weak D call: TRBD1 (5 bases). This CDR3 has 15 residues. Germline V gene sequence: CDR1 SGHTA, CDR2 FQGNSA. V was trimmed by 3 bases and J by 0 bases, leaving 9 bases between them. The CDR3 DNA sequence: TGTGCCAGCAGCTTGGGACGGTCTAGCAATCAGCCCCAGCATTTT. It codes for CASSLGRSSNQPQHF.

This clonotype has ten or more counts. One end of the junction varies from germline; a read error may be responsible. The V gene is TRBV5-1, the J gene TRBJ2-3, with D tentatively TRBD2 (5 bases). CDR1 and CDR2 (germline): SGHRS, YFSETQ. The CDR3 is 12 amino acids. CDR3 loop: CASSLRADTQYF. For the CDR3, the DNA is TGTGCCAGCAGCTTGAGGGCGGATACGCAGTATTTT. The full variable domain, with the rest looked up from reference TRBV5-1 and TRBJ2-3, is KAGVTQTPRYLIKTRGQQVTLSCSPISGHRSVSWYQQTPGQGLQFLFEYFSETQRNKGNFPGRFSGRQFSNSRSEMNVSTLELGDSALYLCASSLRADTQYFGPGTRLTVL.

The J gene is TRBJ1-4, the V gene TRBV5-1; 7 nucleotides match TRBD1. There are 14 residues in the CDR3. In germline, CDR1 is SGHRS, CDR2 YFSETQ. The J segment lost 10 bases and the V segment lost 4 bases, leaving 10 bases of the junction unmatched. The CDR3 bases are TGCGCCAGCAGCAACGGGACAGCCTCTTCAAAACTGTTTTTT. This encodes CASSNGTASSKLFF.

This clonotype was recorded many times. CDR3 sequence: CSARGGDQPQHF. The CDR3 DNA sequence: TGCAGTGCTAGAGGAGGGGATCAGCCCCAGCATTTT. The chain couples TRBV20-1 to TRBJ1-5, with D perhaps TRBD1 (5 bases). The germline gives CDR1 DFQATT, CDR2 SNEGSKA (reference sequence). Deletions cut 1 base from V and 5 bases from J, with 6 bases between. The CDR3 runs to 12 residues.

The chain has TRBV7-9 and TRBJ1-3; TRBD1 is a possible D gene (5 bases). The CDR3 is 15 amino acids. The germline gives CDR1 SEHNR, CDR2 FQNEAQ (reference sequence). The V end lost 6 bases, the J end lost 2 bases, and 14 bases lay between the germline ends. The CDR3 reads CASRTGTETGNTIYF. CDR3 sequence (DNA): TGTGCCAGCAGAACCGGGACGGAGACTGGAAACACCATATATTTT.

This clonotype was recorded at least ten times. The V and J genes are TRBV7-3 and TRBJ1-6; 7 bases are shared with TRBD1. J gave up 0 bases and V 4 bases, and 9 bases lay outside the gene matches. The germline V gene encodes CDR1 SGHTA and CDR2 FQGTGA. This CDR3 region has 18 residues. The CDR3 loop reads CASSYTGQSSSYNSPLHF. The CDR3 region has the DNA TGTGCCAGCAGCTATACGGGACAGTCGAGCTCCTATAATTCACCCCTCCACTTT.

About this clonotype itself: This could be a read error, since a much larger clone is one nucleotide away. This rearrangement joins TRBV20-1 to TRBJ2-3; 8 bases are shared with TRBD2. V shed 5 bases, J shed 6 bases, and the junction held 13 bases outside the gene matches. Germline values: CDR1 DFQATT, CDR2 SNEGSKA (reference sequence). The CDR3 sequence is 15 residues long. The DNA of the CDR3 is TGCAGTGCTCCTCGGGGTAGCGGGATTAAGGATACGCAGTATTTT. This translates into CSAPRGSGIKDTQYF.

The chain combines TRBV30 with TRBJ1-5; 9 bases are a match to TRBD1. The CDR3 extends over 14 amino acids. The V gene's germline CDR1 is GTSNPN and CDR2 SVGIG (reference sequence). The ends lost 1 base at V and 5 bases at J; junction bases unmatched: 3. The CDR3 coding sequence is TGTGCCTGGAGTGAGGGACAGGGCTATCAGCCCCAGCATTTT. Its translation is CAWSEGQGYQPQHF.

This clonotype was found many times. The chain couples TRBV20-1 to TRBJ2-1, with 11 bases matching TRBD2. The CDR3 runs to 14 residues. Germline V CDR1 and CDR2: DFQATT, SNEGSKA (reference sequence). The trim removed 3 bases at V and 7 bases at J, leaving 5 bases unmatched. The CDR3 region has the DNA TGCAGTGCTAGTATCCCTAGCGGGAGGAATGAGCAGTTCTTC. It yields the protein CSASIPSGRNEQFF.

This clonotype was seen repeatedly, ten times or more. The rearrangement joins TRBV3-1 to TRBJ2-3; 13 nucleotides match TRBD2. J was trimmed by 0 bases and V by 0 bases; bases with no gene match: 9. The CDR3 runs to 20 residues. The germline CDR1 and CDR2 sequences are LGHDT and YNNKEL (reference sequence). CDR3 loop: CASSQDKLAGGMRSTDTQYF. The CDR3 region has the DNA TGTGCCAGCAGCCAAGATAAACTAGCGGGAGGGATGAGGAGCACAGATACGCAGTATTTT.

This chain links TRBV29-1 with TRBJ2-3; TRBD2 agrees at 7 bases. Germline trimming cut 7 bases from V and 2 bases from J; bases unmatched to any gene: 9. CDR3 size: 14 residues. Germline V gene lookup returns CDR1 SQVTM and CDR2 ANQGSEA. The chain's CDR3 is CSAVGRGFTDTQYF. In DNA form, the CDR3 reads TGCAGCGCCGTCGGGCGGGGGTTCACAGATACGCAGTATTTT.

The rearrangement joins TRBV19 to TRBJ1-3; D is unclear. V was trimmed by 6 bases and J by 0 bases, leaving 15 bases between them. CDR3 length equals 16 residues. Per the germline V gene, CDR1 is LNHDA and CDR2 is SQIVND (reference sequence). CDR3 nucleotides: TGTGCCAGTAGCGGATCGCGTAGCGGCTCTGGAAACACCATATATTTT. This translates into CASSGSRSGSGNTIYF.

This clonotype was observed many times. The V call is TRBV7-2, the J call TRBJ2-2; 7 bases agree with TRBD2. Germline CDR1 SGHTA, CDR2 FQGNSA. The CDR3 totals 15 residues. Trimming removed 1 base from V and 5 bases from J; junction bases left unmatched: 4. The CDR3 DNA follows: TGTGCCAGCAGCTTAGTGGGAGGGAGGACCGGGGAGCTGTTTTTT. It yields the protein CASSLVGGRTGELFF.

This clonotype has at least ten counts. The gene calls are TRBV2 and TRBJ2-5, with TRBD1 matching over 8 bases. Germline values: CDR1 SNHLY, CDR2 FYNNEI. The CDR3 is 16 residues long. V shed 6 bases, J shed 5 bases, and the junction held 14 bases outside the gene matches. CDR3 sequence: CASRRAGQGGRETQYF. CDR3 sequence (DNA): TGTGCCAGCAGGCGCGCCGGACAGGGAGGACGGGAGACCCAGTACTTC.

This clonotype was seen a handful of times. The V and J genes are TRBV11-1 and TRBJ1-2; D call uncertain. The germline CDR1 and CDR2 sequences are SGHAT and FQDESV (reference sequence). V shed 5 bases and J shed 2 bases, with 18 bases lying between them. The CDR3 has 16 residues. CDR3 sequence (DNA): TGTGCCAGCAGCATGGGAGGTTCTACGGGGAACTATGGCTACACCTTC. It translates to CASSMGGSTGNYGYTF.

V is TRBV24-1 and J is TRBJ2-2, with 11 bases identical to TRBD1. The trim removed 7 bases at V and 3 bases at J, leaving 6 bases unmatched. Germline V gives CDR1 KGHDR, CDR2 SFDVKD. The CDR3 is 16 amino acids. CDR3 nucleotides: TGTGCCACCAGCTCGGAGGACAGGGGGCACACCGGGGAGCTGTTTTTT. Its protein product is CATSSEDRGHTGELFF.

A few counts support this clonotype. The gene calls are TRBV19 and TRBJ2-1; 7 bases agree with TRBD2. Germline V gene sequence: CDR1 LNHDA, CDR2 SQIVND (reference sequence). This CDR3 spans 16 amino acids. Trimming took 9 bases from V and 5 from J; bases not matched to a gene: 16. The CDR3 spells CASRPTAGAPHNEQFF. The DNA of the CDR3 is TGTGCCAGCCGGCCTACGGCGGGAGCCCCCCACAATGAGCAGTTCTTC.

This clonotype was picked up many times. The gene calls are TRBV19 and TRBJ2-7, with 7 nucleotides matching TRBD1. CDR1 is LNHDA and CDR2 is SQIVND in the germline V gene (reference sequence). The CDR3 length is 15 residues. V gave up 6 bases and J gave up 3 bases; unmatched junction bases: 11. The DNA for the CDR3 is TGTGCCAGTAGCGACTTATACGACAGGGTCTACGAGCAGTACTTC. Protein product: CASSDLYDRVYEQYF.

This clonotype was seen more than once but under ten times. The CDR3 loop is CASSIPRTGLYEPQHF. As DNA, the CDR3 is TGTGCCAGTAGTATTCCCCGGACAGGATTATACGAGCCCCAGCATTTT. V is TRBV19 and J is TRBJ1-5; 7 bases are shared with TRBD1. The CDR3 is 16 residues long. Germline trimming cut 3 bases from V and 8 bases from J; bases unmatched to any gene: 13. In germline, CDR1 is LNHDA, CDR2 SQIVND (reference sequence).

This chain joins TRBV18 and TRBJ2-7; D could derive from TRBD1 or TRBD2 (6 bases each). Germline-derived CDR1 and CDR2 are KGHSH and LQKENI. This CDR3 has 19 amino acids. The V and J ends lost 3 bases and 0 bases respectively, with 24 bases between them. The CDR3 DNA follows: TGTGCCAGCTCACCCCTCAAACTCCTGGGGGGCCCTCTCTCCTACGAGCAGTACTTC. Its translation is CASSPLKLLGGPLSYEQYF.

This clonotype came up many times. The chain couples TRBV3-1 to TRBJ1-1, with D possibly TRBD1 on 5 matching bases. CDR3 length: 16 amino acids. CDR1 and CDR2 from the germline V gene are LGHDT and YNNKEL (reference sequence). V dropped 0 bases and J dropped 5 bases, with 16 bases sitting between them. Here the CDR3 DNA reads TGTGCCAGCAGCCAAGAAGGGGAGGGTATTACTACTGAAGCTTTCTTT. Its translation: CASSQEGEGITTEAFF.

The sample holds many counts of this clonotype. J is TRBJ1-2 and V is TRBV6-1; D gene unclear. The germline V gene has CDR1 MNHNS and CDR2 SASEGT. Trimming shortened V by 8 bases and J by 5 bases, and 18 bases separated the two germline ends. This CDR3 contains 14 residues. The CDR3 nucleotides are TGTGCCAGCTATAACCCCGGACGGTCATATGGCTACACCTTC. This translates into CASYNPGRSYGYTF.